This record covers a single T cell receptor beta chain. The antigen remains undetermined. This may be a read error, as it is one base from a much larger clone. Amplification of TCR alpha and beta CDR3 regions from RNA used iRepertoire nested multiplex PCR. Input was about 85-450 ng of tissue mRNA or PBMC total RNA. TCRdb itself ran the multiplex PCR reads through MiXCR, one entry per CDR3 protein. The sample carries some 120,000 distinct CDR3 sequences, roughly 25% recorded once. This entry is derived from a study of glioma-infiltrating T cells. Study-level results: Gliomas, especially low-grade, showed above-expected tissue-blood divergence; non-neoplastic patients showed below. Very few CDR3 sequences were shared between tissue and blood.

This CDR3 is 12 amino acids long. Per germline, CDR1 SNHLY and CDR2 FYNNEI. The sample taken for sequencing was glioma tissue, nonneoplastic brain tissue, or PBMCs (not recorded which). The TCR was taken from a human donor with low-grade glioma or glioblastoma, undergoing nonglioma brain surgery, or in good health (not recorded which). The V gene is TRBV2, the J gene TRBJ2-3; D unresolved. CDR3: CVRGPVPDTQYF. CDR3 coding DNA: TGTGTCCGAGGTCCGGTTCCAGATACGCAGTATTTT. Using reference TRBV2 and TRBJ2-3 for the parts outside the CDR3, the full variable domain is EPEVTQTPSHQVTQMGQEVILRCVPISNHLYFYWYRQILGQKVEFLVSFYNNEISEKSEIFDDQFSVERPDGSNFTLKIRSTKLEDSAMYFCVRGPVPDTQYFGPGTRLTVL.